This T cell receptor beta chain was recovered during a study of blood T cell repertoires in COVID-19. Participants were aged about 18 to 90 years, lived in about two dozen US areas, and enrolled virtually. The CDR3 length is 13 residues. Deletions cut 6 bases from V and 3 bases from J, with 12 bases between. Per germline, CDR1 MNHEY and CDR2 SVGAGI. Assay: immunoSEQ multiplex PCR; the TCRdb copy retains only in-frame clones and omits some. The sample carries under 300,000 clones, approximately 83% recorded once. Sample: PBMCs or T cells enriched from blood (not recorded which). The receptor comes from a woman between 40 and 55 years old with acute COVID-19. This chain uses TRBV6-5 with TRBJ2-7; D might be TRBD1 (6 bases). The CDR3 reads CASSQTGHYEQYF. Written as DNA, the CDR3 is TGTGCCAGCAGCCAGACAGGACACTACGAGCAGTACTTC.